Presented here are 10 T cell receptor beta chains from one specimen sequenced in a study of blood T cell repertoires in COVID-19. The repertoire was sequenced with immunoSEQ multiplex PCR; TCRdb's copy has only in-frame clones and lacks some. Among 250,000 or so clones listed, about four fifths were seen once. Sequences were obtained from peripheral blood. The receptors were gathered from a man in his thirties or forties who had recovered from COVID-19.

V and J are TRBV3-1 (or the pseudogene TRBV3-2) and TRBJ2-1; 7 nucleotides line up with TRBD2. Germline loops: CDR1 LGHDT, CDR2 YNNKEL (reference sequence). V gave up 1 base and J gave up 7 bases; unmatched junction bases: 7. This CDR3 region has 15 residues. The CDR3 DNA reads TGTGCCAGCAGCCAAGGCTGGGGGGGTTCTAATGAGCAGTTCTTC. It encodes CASSQGWGGSNEQFF.

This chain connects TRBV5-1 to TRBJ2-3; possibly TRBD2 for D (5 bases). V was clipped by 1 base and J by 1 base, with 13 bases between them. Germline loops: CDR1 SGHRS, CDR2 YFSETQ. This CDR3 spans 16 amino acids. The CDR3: CASSLSRADGTDTQYF. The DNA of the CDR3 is TGCGCCAGCAGCTTGTCGCGGGCGGATGGCACAGATACGCAGTATTTT.

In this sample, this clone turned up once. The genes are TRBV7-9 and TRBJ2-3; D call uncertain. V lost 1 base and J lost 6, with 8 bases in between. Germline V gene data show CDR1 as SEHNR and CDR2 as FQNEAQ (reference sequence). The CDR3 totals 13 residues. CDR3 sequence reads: CASSLGARDTQYF. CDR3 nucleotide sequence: TGTGCCAGCAGCTTAGGGGCCAGGGATACGCAGTATTTT. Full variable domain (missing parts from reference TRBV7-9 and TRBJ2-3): DTGVSQNPRHKITKRGQNVTFRCDPISEHNRLYWYRQTLGQGPEFLTYFQNEAQLEKSRLLSDRFSAERPKGSFSTLEIQRTEQGDSAMYLCASSLGARDTQYFGPGTRLTVL.

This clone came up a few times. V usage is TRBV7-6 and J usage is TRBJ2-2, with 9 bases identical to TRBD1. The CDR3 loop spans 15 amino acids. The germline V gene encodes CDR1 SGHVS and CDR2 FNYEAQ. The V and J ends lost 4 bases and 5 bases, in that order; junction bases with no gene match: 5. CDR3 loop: CASSSQGAVTGELFF. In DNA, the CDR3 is TGTGCCAGCAGCTCACAGGGGGCTGTGACCGGGGAGCTGTTTTTT.

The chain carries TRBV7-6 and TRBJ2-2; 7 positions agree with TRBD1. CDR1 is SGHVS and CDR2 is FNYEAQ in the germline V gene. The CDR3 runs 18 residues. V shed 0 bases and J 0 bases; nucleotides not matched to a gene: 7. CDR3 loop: CASSLADQGVSNTGELFF. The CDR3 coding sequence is TGTGCCAGCAGCTTAGCGGACCAGGGGGTCTCGAACACCGGGGAGCTGTTTTTT.

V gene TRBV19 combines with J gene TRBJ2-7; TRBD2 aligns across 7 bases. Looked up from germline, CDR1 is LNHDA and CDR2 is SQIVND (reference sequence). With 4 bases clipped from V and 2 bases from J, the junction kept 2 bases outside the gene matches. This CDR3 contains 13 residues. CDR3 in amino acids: CASSSGLAYEQYF. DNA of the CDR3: TGTGCCAGTAGTAGTGGACTAGCCTACGAGCAGTACTTC.

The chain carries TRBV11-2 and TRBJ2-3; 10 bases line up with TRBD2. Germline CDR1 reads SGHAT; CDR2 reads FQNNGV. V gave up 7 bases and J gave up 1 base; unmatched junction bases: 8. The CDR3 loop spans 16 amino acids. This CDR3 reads CASTLGLAGGTDTQYF. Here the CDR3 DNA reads TGTGCCAGCACCCTCGGGCTAGCGGGGGGCACAGATACGCAGTATTTT.

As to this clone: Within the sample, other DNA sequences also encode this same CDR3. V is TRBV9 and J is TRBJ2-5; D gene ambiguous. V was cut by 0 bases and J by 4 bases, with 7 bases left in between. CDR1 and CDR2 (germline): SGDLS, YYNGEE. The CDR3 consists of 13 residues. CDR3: CASSVGRGETQYF. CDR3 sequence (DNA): TGTGCCAGCAGCGTAGGGCGCGGAGAGACCCAGTACTTC.

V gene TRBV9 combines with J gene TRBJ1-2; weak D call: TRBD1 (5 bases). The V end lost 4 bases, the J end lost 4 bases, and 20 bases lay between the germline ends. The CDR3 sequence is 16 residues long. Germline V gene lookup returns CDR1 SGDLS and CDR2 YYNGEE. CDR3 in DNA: TGTGCCAGCAGCAGCGTAGAGCTCCAGGGTAGCTATGGCTACACCTTC. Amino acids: CASSSVELQGSYGYTF.

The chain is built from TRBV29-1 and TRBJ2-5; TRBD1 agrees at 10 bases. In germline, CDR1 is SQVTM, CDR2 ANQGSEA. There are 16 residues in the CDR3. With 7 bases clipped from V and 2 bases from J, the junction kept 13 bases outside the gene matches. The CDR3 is CSAGGIDRGPQETQYF. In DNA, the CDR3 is TGCAGCGCTGGGGGAATTGACAGGGGGCCACAAGAGACCCAGTACTTC.